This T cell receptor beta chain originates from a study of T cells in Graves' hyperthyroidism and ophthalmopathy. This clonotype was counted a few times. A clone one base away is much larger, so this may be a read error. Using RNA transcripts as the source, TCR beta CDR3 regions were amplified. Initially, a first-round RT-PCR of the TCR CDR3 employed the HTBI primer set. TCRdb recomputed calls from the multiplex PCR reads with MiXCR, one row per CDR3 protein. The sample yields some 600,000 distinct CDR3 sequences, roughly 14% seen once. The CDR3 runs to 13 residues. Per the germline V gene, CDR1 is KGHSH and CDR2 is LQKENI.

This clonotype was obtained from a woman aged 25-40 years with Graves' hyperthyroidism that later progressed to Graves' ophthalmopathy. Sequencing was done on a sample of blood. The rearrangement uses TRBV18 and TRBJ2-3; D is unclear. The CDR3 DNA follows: TGTGCCAGCTCACGAACCTTAACAGATACGCGGTATTTT. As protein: CASSRTLTDTRYF.